Reported below is one T cell receptor beta chain. This sample was taken from a study of blood T cell repertoires in COVID-19. Using immunoSEQ multiplex PCR, the repertoire was profiled, and TCRdb retains in-frame clones only, with some absent. The sample has around 110,000 clones, 84% seen once. The CDR3 spans 16 residues. From germline, CDR1 is MNHEY and CDR2 SMNVEV (reference sequence). Trimming removed 0 bases from V and 0 bases from J, with 10 bases in between. Sequencing was done on a sample of peripheral blood. V and J are TRBV27 and TRBJ2-3; D uncertain. The sequence derives from a human donor in a cohort sampled during active COVID-19. In nucleotides, the CDR3 is TGTGCCAGCAGTTTATCGAGCTGGGCTAGCACAGATACGCAGTATTTT. This encodes CASSLSSWASTDTQYF.